Listed here are 29 T cell receptor beta chains from one sample, sequenced in a study of cytomegalovirus exposure and HLA in healthy donors. PCR primers comprised 60 Vbeta and 13 Jbeta primers. TCRdb's table, derived via immunoSEQ multiplex PCR, lists solely in-frame clones and lacks some. The sample has 110,000 or so clones; around 80% are singletons. Sequencing used PBMCs. The receptor source for this set is a man aged 30-40 years in good health and CMV-seronegative.

The CDR3 bases are TGTGCCAGCAGCTTGGCAGGGATTAGGTACTATGGCTACACCTTC. It codes for CASSLAGIRYYGYTF. The rearrangement joins TRBV5-6 to TRBJ1-2; weak D call: TRBD1 (5 bases). The germline CDR1 and CDR2 sequences are SGHDT and YYEEEE. CDR3 length: 15 residues. Trimming shortened V by 0 bases and J by 3 bases, and 12 bases separated the two germline ends.

The V call is TRBV28, the J call TRBJ2-7; D gene uncertain. Germline V lookup: CDR1 MDHEN, CDR2 SYDVKM. There are 13 residues in the CDR3. V lost 8 bases, J lost 3 bases, and 14 bases lay in between. The CDR3 region has the DNA TGTGCCAGCGGATCCGTCAACTACTACGAGCAGTACTTC. This translates into CASGSVNYYEQYF.

This clone occurred a few times. The chain carries TRBV19 and TRBJ1-5; D possibly corresponds to TRBD1 (5 bases). Germline V lookup: CDR1 LNHDA, CDR2 SQIVND (reference sequence). This CDR3 is 14 amino acids long. Trimming stripped 6 bases from V and 11 bases from J, with 20 bases between. CDR3 DNA sequence: TGTGCCAGTAGAACAGAGGGACTAGGAAAGGCCCAGCATTTT. Protein sequence: CASRTEGLGKAQHF.

V and J are TRBV5-8 and TRBJ2-2; 10 positions agree with TRBD1. After removal of 4 bases from V and 5 bases from J, the junction contained 5 bases not matched to a gene. The CDR3 sequence is 15 residues long. Germline V gene data show CDR1 as SGHTS and CDR2 as YDEGEE. CDR3 amino acids: CASSLGTGVTGELFF. In nucleotides, the CDR3 is TGTGCCAGCAGCCTGGGGACAGGGGTAACCGGGGAGCTGTTTTTT.

The sample holds a few counts of this clone. CDR3 region: CASSLTGRSYEQYF. The CDR3 DNA sequence: TGCGCCAGCAGCTTAACAGGGCGCTCCTACGAGCAGTACTTC. The V gene is TRBV5-1, the J gene TRBJ2-7; possible D gene TRBD1, 6 bases. The CDR3 is 14 amino acids. CDR1 is SGHRS, CDR2 YFSETQ, per germline. Trimming removed 2 bases at V and 0 bases at J, with 9 bases between. The variable domain in full, with the rest retrieved from reference TRBV5-1 and TRBJ2-7, is KAGVTQTPRYLIKTRGQQVTLSCSPISGHRSVSWYQQTPGQGLQFLFEYFSETQRNKGNFPGRFSGRQFSNSRSEMNVSTLELGDSALYLCASSLTGRSYEQYFGPGTRLTVT.

This clone was seen repeatedly, ten times or more. The rearrangement links TRBV19 to TRBJ1-4, with 8 bases identical to TRBD1. The CDR3 totals 16 residues. Trimming took 3 bases from V and 6 from J; bases not matched to a gene: 9. From germline, CDR1 is LNHDA and CDR2 SQIVND (reference sequence). This chain's CDR3 is CASSISSGGIDEKLFF. Here the CDR3 DNA reads TGTGCCAGTAGTATTTCATCAGGGGGCATTGATGAAAAACTGTTTTTT.

The sample holds a few counts of this clone. The rearrangement joins TRBV7-9 to TRBJ2-7; 11 bases fit TRBD1. Per germline, CDR1 SEHNR and CDR2 FQNEAQ (reference sequence). V trimming: 1 base; J trimming: 5 bases; junction bases outside the gene matches: 4. The CDR3 extends over 15 amino acids. This chain's CDR3 is CASSLGGQGVDEQYF. CDR3 DNA sequence: TGTGCCAGCAGCTTAGGGGGACAGGGGGTGGACGAGCAGTACTTC.

This clone was found once. The rearrangement joins TRBV4-2 to TRBJ2-7; tentative D call: TRBD2 (6 bases). This CDR3 has 18 amino acids. Germline V gene data show CDR1 as LGHNA and CDR2 as YNFKEQ. V lost 0 bases and J 5 bases, leaving 23 bases between the germline ends. The CDR3 DNA reads as TGTGCCAGCAGCCAAGATAATAAGCTAGCGCCTAGCCTGGACGAGCAGTACTTC. This codes for CASSQDNKLAPSLDEQYF.

The chain combines TRBV4-2 with TRBJ2-1, with 8 bases fitting TRBD1. The CDR3 spans 15 residues. Unmatched junction bases numbered 7, after V lost 1 base and J lost 8 bases. The V gene's germline CDR1 is LGHNA and CDR2 YNFKEQ. The CDR3 loop is CASSQAGQGSDEQFF. CDR3 DNA: TGTGCCAGCAGCCAAGCTGGACAGGGTAGCGATGAGCAGTTCTTC.

The V gene is TRBV2, the J gene TRBJ2-3; 10 bases agree with TRBD2. The trim removed 10 bases at V and 3 bases at J, leaving 4 bases unmatched. Germline assignment: CDR1 SNHLY and CDR2 FYNNEI. The CDR3 extends over 13 amino acids. The CDR3 nucleotides are TGTGCCAAGTCTAGCGGGAGAACAGATACGCAGTATTTT. This translates into CAKSSGRTDTQYF.

The chain combines TRBV14 with TRBJ2-7; no clear D gene. The V end was cut by 4 bases, the J end by 3 bases, with 25 bases between. Germline CDR1 and CDR2: SGHDN and FVKESK. This CDR3 region has 18 residues. In nucleotides, the CDR3 is TGTGCCAGCAGCCCACAATTAATGGCCGGGTCTAACTACTACGAGCAGTACTTC. As protein: CASSPQLMAGSNYYEQYF.

The chain has TRBV2 and TRBJ1-4, with 8 positions matching TRBD1. Germline V gene data show CDR1 as SNHLY and CDR2 as FYNNEI. The CDR3 totals 15 residues. V dropped 2 bases and J dropped 5; count of bases not matched to a gene: 4. The CDR3 loop reads CASSEYGTGNEKLFF. The CDR3 DNA follows: TGTGCCAGCAGTGAATATGGGACAGGAAATGAAAAACTGTTTTTT.

This clone occurred once. The chain carries TRBV2 and TRBJ2-2, with 12 bases lining up with TRBD2. Germline values: CDR1 SNHLY, CDR2 FYNNEI. V trimming: 6 bases; J trimming: 7 bases; junction bases outside the gene matches: 15. The CDR3 is made up of 18 amino acids. The CDR3 loop is CASSYWTSGTGEVGELFF. The CDR3 DNA follows: TGTGCCAGCAGCTACTGGACTAGCGGGACGGGAGAGGTCGGGGAGCTGTTTTTT.

V gene TRBV6-5 combines with J gene TRBJ2-5; 7 nucleotides align to TRBD1. This CDR3 spans 14 amino acids. V lost 6 bases, J lost 7 bases, and 11 bases stayed unmatched. In germline, CDR1 is MNHEY, CDR2 SVGAGI. CDR3 loop: CASRQGQPRGTQYF. The CDR3 DNA follows: TGTGCCAGCAGGCAGGGACAGCCGAGAGGGACCCAGTACTTC.

The gene calls are TRBV5-1 and TRBJ1-1; D gene uncertain. Trimming removed 0 bases from V and 0 bases from J, with 9 bases in between. This CDR3 contains 15 residues. Germline V CDR1 and CDR2: SGHRS, YFSETQ. CDR3 protein: CASSLDLGLNTEAFF. DNA of the CDR3: TGCGCCAGCAGCTTGGATCTGGGCCTGAACACTGAAGCTTTCTTT.

The V and J genes are TRBV5-1 and TRBJ2-2; 10 bases align to TRBD1. The CDR3 length is 16 residues. From germline, CDR1 is SGHRS and CDR2 YFSETQ. Unmatched junction bases numbered 5, after V lost 1 base and J lost 5 bases. The CDR3 is CASSLQTGGETGELFF. The CDR3 DNA reads TGCGCCAGCAGCTTGCAGACAGGGGGCGAAACCGGGGAGCTGTTTTTT.

This chain joins TRBV10-3 and TRBJ1-2; a possible D gene is TRBD1 (5 bases). The CDR3 consists of 13 residues. Per germline, CDR1 ENHRY and CDR2 SYGVKD. The germline V and J ends were trimmed by 3 bases and 2 bases, with 7 bases remaining between them. The DNA of the CDR3 is TGTGCCATCAGTGATAACAGGAACTATGGCTACACCTTC. As protein: CAISDNRNYGYTF.

The chain's CDR3 is CASSLARGTDTQYF. The CDR3 DNA sequence: TGTGCCAGCAGCTTAGCCAGGGGCACAGATACGCAGTATTTT. This chain joins TRBV7-2 and TRBJ2-3; D perhaps matches TRBD1 (5 bases). V lost 0 bases and J lost 1, with 5 bases in between. The length of the CDR3 is 14 residues. Germline CDR1 is SGHTA and CDR2 is FQGNSA. Based on the CDR3 plus reference TRBV7-2 and TRBJ2-3, the full variable domain is GAGVSQSPSNKVTEKGKDVELRCDPISGHTALYWYRQSLGQGLEFLIYFQGNSAPDKSGLPSDRFSAERTGGSVSTLTIQRTQQEDSAVYLCASSLARGTDTQYFGPGTRLTVL.

The gene calls are TRBV20-1 and TRBJ1-2; weak D call: TRBD1 (5 bases). The CDR3 runs to 11 residues. Germline-derived CDR1 and CDR2 are DFQATT and SNEGSKA (reference sequence). In nucleotides, the CDR3 is TGCACCTCCCAGGGAATGGAGGGCTACACCTTC. Encoded protein: CTSQGMEGYTF.

The table lists this clone with a count of one. V and J are TRBV4-2 and TRBJ1-2; 9 positions match TRBD1. The junction had 7 bases not matched to a gene; V was cut back by 2 bases and J by 6 bases. The CDR3 extends over 15 amino acids. Per the germline V gene, CDR1 is LGHNA and CDR2 is YNFKEQ. The DNA of the CDR3 is TGTGCCAGCAGCCAATCGGACAGGGGAGACCATGGCTACACCTTC. It yields the protein CASSQSDRGDHGYTF.

The chain has TRBV30 and TRBJ1-2; D gene unclear. The CDR3 length is 14 residues. V was trimmed by 0 bases and J by 5 bases, leaving 13 bases between them. Germline loops: CDR1 GTSNPN, CDR2 SVGIG (reference sequence). CDR3 protein: CAWSVSAGGYGYTF. The CDR3 nucleotides are TGTGCCTGGAGTGTAAGCGCCGGCGGGTATGGCTACACCTTC.

The chain has TRBV7-8 and TRBJ2-5, with D tentatively TRBD2 (6 bases). Germline V CDR1 and CDR2: SGHVS, FQNEAQ. The germline V and J ends were trimmed by 1 base and 7 bases, with 16 bases remaining between them. The CDR3 sequence is 15 residues long. The CDR3 loop is CASSLDPREARTQYF. CDR3 nucleotides: TGTGCCAGCAGCTTAGACCCAAGGGAGGCACGGACCCAGTACTTC.

The V call is TRBV7-8, the J call TRBJ2-7, with D possibly TRBD2 on 7 matching bases. With 2 bases removed from V and 1 base from J, the gap between germline ends came to 21 bases. Germline V gives CDR1 SGHVS, CDR2 FQNEAQ. The CDR3 runs to 18 residues. The DNA for the CDR3 is TGTGCCAGCAGCTTAACGCCTCCCTCGGGGGGCTCTTCCTACGAGCAGTACTTC. It specifies CASSLTPPSGGSSYEQYF.

The chain combines TRBV4-3 with TRBJ2-3; 9 positions match TRBD1. The junction had 2 bases not matched to a gene; V was cut back by 3 bases and J by 4 bases. CDR1 LGHNA and CDR2 YSLEER come from the germline V gene. There are 14 residues in the CDR3. Written as DNA, the CDR3 is TGCGCCAGCAGCCATACAGGGGGCGCAGATACGCAGTATTTT. Its protein is CASSHTGGADTQYF.

The chain couples TRBV15 to TRBJ2-7; D may be TRBD2 (6 bases). The CDR3 has 14 residues. Per the germline V gene, CDR1 is LNHNV and CDR2 is YYDKDF (reference sequence). Trimming left V 0 bases short and J 7 bases short, with 13 bases between. The CDR3 nucleotides read TGTGCCACCAGCAGAGAAATTAGCGCGGGGGAGCAGTACTTC. Translation gives CATSREISAGEQYF.

The chain uses TRBV27 and TRBJ2-1; weak D call: TRBD2 (5 bases). The CDR3 is made up of 14 amino acids. The V and J ends lost 6 bases and 0 bases respectively, with 9 bases between them. Germline V gene data show CDR1 as MNHEY and CDR2 as SMNVEV (reference sequence). The CDR3 loop reads CASSRTSSYNEQFF. In DNA, the CDR3 is TGTGCCAGCAGCCGTACTAGCTCCTACAATGAGCAGTTCTTC.

The gene calls are TRBV4-1 and TRBJ2-1; possibly TRBD2 for D (5 bases). The V end lost 0 bases, the J end lost 2 bases, and 11 bases lay between the germline ends. Germline V gene lookup returns CDR1 MGHRA and CDR2 YSYEKL. There are 16 residues in the CDR3. The CDR3 region has the DNA TGCGCCAGCAGCCAAGATGTAGGGAGAGCCTACAATGAGCAGTTCTTC. Amino acid sequence: CASSQDVGRAYNEQFF.

This sequence joins TRBV2 and TRBJ2-3; 11 nucleotides align to TRBD2. Germline V gene data show CDR1 as SNHLY and CDR2 as FYNNEI. The V and J ends lost 1 base and 3 bases, in that order; junction bases with no gene match: 9. The CDR3 has 18 residues. Here the CDR3 reads CASSEGGLAGGKTDTQYF. DNA for the CDR3: TGTGCCAGCAGTGAAGGAGGGCTAGCGGGAGGTAAAACAGATACGCAGTATTTT. The full variable domain, in which reference TRBV2 and TRBJ2-3 provide the parts outside the CDR3, is EPEVTQTPSHQVTQMGQEVILRCVPISNHLYFYWYRQILGQKVEFLVSFYNNEISEKSEIFDDQFSVERPDGSNFTLKIRSTKLEDSAMYFCASSEGGLAGGKTDTQYFGPGTRLTVL.

This clone was seen more than once but under ten times. The V and J genes are TRBV7-7 and TRBJ2-1; D unclear. V gave up 3 bases and J gave up 6 bases, with 9 bases separating them. Per the germline V gene, CDR1 is SSHAT and CDR2 is FNYEAQ (reference sequence). The CDR3 is 13 amino acids. Here the CDR3 DNA reads TGTGCCAGCAGCTTCTTGGCTAGCAATGAGCAGTTCTTC. Its protein product is CASSFLASNEQFF.